A single T cell receptor beta chain is shown here with its context. Its target is unknown. The data belong to a study of vaccination and CD4 T cells after COVID-19. Study at large: Each of the control cultures got a CEFX pool, an HIV-1 Nef pool, or no peptide.

V was shortened by 2 bases and J by 10 bases, with 9 bases between the two germline ends. Looked up from germline, CDR1 is SGHNT and CDR2 is YENEEA. This CDR3 region has 13 residues. The time point is: late sampling 161 to 241 days after vaccination in three convalescent patients. Treatment: approximately nine-day PBMC culture with coronavirus spike peptide pools or control peptides (ViraFEST assay). The Oncomine TCR Beta short-read assay sequenced DNA from cultured CD4+ T cells. MiXCR, run by TCRdb on the PCR reads, gives a single entry per CDR3 protein. The sample has more than 15,000 distinct CDR3 sequences; approximately 50% are singletons.

This specimen consisted of CD4+ T cells from blood, cultured in vitro, obtained about 7 months after SARS-CoV-2 vaccination. The rearrangement joins TRBV11-3 to TRBJ1-6; TRBD1 is a possible D gene (5 bases). The clonotype originates from a human donor who had recovered from COVID-19. Written as DNA, the CDR3 is TGTGCCAGCAGCTTAACGAGGGGATCACCCCTCCACTTT. Translation: CASSLTRGSPLHF.